A selection of T cell receptor beta chains follows, all from one sample in a study of T-cell memory formation after mild COVID-19. Each CDR3 protein is one row after TCRdb ran MiXCR on the 5' RACE reads. The table records hundreds of thousands of distinct CDR3 sequences, around 14% of them present only once. Sequences were obtained from PBMCs or a T cell subset sorted from them (not recorded which). The receptors come from a man between 18 and 35 years old who had mild COVID-19 (a few samples of this study predate the infection). Cell type and time point are not known. The CDR3 runs from the conserved cysteine through the conserved F or W.

CDR3: CASSQEGREPNEQFF; V: TRBV4-2; J: TRBJ2-1
CDR3: CASSLKGTANTEAFF; V: TRBV7-9; J: TRBJ1-1
CDR3: CASSPGQGGYQETQYF; V: TRBV18; J: TRBJ2-5
CDR3: CASSYPRLAEETQYF; V: TRBV6-2/TRBV6-3; J: TRBJ2-5
CDR3: CASSQGGGYEQYF; V: TRBV7-6; J: TRBJ2-7
CDR3: CASSQGTGAPKETQYF; V: TRBV14; J: TRBJ2-5
CDR3: CASSYNKAGGVHEQFF; V: TRBV6-5; J: TRBJ2-1
CDR3: CASSFRDRHYGYTF; V: TRBV28; J: TRBJ1-2
CDR3: CATSRQQGVPLGVAFF; V: TRBV15; J: TRBJ1-1
CDR3: CASSLVQGGGEKLFF; V: TRBV7-6; J: TRBJ1-4
CDR3: CASSQDSGGASMNTEAFF; V: TRBV4-3; J: TRBJ1-1
CDR3: CSARDWTGSSGANVLTF; V: TRBV20-1; J: TRBJ2-6
CDR3: CASSQDPQAEAFF; V: TRBV4-1; J: TRBJ1-1
CDR3: CAISARSNQPQHF; V: TRBV10-3; J: TRBJ1-5
CDR3: CASSQDRVSSYNSPLHF; V: TRBV4-2; J: TRBJ1-6
CDR3: CASSYQRSSYNEQFF; V: TRBV6-2/TRBV6-3; J: TRBJ2-1
CDR3: CASSLGDRATGELFF; V: TRBV12-3/TRBV12-4; J: TRBJ2-2
CDR3: CASSLSTGGITDTQYF; V: TRBV5-1; J: TRBJ2-3
CDR3: CASSLAPRSLSTDTQYF; V: TRBV11-2; J: TRBJ2-3
CDR3: CASSRQAGTFSNEKLFF; V: TRBV4-3; J: TRBJ1-4
CDR3: CASSYPGYSLHF; V: TRBV6-2/TRBV6-3; J: TRBJ1-6
CDR3: CASSLAGEQETQYF; V: TRBV6-5; J: TRBJ2-5
CDR3: CASSYFAYEQYF; V: TRBV6-2/TRBV6-3; J: TRBJ2-7
CDR3: CASSQAPDNTGELFF; V: TRBV3-1; J: TRBJ2-2